The next 10 T cell receptor beta chains were all read from a single sample in a study of T cells in Graves' hyperthyroidism and ophthalmopathy. Amplified TCR beta CDR3 regions derived from RNA transcripts. First-round RT-PCR with HTBI primers amplified the TCR CDR3 region. Each CDR3 protein is one row after TCRdb ran MiXCR on the multiplex PCR reads. The table lists 250,000 to 400,000 distinct CDR3 sequences, around 15% of them singletons. The sequencing sample was made of blood. The origin of the receptors is a woman aged 40 to 50 with Graves' ophthalmopathy.

A word on this clonotype: This may come from a read error, since a much larger clone is one base off. The chain's CDR3 is CAISSKQGSLAPQFF. For the CDR3, the DNA is TGTGCCATCAGTTCTAAACAGGGGTCCCTAGCACCCCAGTTCTTC. The chain links TRBV10-3 to TRBJ2-5; 7 nucleotides align to TRBD1. With the DNA end fitting TRBJ2-1 better, the J assignment may be wrong. This CDR3 spans 15 amino acids. Germline CDR1 is ENHRY and CDR2 is SYGVKD.

This clonotype was counted many times. The chain couples TRBV25-1 to TRBJ1-1; no clear D gene. Germline V gene sequence: CDR1 MGHDK, CDR2 SYGVNS. The CDR3 contains 16 residues. V was cut by 1 base and J by 0 bases, with 12 bases left in between. The CDR3 DNA is TGTGCCAGCAGTGAATCGGGCGGCAGGTTGAACACTGAAGCTTTCTTT. It yields the protein CASSESGGRLNTEAFF.

With respect to this clonotype: One end of the junction fails to match germline, which may point to a read error. The chain couples TRBV27 to TRBJ2-2; D gene uncertain. Germline CDR1 reads MNHEY; CDR2 reads SMNVEV (reference sequence). This CDR3 spans 13 amino acids. In DNA form, the CDR3 reads TGTGCCAGCAGGTTATTTGGAACCGGGGAGCTGTTTTTT. It encodes CASRLFGTGELFF.

This clonotype was observed a handful of times. The rearrangement links TRBV14 to TRBJ1-5; D unresolved. CDR1 and CDR2 (germline): SGHDN, FVKESK. The CDR3 length is 16 residues. V shed 1 base and J shed 0 bases, with 10 bases lying between them. CDR3 amino acids: CASSQVTEHSNQPQHF. As DNA, the CDR3 is TGTGCCAGCAGCCAAGTCACAGAACATAGCAATCAGCCCCAGCATTTT. Using reference TRBV14 and TRBJ1-5 for the parts outside the CDR3, the full variable domain is EAGVTQFPSHSVIEKGQTVTLRCDPISGHDNLYWYRRVMGKEIKFLLHFVKESKQDESGMPNNRFLAERTGGTYSTLKVQPAELEDSGVYFCASSQVTEHSNQPQHFGDGTRLSIL.

The J gene is TRBJ1-5, the V gene TRBV2; D is ambiguous. This CDR3 is built from 16 residues. The ends were cut back, 6 bases at V and 2 bases at J, with 17 bases in the middle. Germline V gene sequence: CDR1 SNHLY, CDR2 FYNNEI. The CDR3 region has the DNA TGTGCCAGCAGGGAGGGCAAGCGGGGTGGCAATCAGCCCCAGCATTTT. Translation gives CASREGKRGGNQPQHF.

This clonotype has more than one count but fewer than ten. This rearrangement joins TRBV7-9 to TRBJ2-1, with D possibly being TRBD2 (7 bases). CDR1 and CDR2 (germline): SEHNR, FQNEAQ (reference sequence). V lost 0 bases to trimming and J lost 6 bases, with 12 bases between them. This CDR3 spans 15 amino acids. The CDR3 DNA is TGTGCCAGCAGCTTAGCGGGGGGGGCCTTCAATGAGCAGTTCTTC. Encoded protein: CASSLAGGAFNEQFF.

This clonotype was counted at least ten times. V and J are TRBV27 and TRBJ2-7; 9 positions agree with TRBD2. The trim removed 5 bases at V and 4 bases at J, leaving 6 bases unmatched. Germline V gene data show CDR1 as MNHEY and CDR2 as SMNVEV (reference sequence). This CDR3 is 14 amino acids long. CDR3 nucleotides: TGTGCCAGCAGTACAGCGGGGGGAGGGTACGAGCAGTACTTC. This translates into CASSTAGGGYEQYF.

The chain carries TRBV10-1 and TRBJ2-3, with D possibly called TRBD1 or TRBD2 (5 bases each). There are 15 residues in the CDR3. V was pared by 3 bases and J by 1 base, with 11 bases between. In germline, CDR1 is WNHNN, CDR2 SYGVQD (reference sequence). The CDR3 region is CASSDGGVGTDTQYF. As DNA, the CDR3 is TGCGCCAGCAGTGATGGGGGAGTGGGCACAGATACGCAGTATTTT.

There are a few counts of this clonotype. The chain has TRBV29-1 and TRBJ1-2; 9 bases line up with TRBD1. The CDR3 loop spans 15 amino acids. The J segment lost 4 bases and the V segment lost 4 bases, leaving 10 bases of the junction unmatched. CDR1 is SQVTM, CDR2 ANQGSEA, per germline. Written as DNA, the CDR3 is TGCAGCGTTGGAATGGGACAGGGCCTATTCTATGGCTACACCTTC. It is translated as CSVGMGQGLFYGYTF.

The chain couples TRBV9 to TRBJ2-2; D gene ambiguous. The germline gives CDR1 SGDLS, CDR2 YYNGEE. V was cut by 0 bases and J by 6 bases, with 9 bases left in between. CDR3 length equals 14 residues. CDR3 amino acids: CASSVGRRAGELFF. The DNA of the CDR3 is TGTGCCAGCAGCGTAGGGAGAAGGGCCGGGGAGCTGTTTTTT.